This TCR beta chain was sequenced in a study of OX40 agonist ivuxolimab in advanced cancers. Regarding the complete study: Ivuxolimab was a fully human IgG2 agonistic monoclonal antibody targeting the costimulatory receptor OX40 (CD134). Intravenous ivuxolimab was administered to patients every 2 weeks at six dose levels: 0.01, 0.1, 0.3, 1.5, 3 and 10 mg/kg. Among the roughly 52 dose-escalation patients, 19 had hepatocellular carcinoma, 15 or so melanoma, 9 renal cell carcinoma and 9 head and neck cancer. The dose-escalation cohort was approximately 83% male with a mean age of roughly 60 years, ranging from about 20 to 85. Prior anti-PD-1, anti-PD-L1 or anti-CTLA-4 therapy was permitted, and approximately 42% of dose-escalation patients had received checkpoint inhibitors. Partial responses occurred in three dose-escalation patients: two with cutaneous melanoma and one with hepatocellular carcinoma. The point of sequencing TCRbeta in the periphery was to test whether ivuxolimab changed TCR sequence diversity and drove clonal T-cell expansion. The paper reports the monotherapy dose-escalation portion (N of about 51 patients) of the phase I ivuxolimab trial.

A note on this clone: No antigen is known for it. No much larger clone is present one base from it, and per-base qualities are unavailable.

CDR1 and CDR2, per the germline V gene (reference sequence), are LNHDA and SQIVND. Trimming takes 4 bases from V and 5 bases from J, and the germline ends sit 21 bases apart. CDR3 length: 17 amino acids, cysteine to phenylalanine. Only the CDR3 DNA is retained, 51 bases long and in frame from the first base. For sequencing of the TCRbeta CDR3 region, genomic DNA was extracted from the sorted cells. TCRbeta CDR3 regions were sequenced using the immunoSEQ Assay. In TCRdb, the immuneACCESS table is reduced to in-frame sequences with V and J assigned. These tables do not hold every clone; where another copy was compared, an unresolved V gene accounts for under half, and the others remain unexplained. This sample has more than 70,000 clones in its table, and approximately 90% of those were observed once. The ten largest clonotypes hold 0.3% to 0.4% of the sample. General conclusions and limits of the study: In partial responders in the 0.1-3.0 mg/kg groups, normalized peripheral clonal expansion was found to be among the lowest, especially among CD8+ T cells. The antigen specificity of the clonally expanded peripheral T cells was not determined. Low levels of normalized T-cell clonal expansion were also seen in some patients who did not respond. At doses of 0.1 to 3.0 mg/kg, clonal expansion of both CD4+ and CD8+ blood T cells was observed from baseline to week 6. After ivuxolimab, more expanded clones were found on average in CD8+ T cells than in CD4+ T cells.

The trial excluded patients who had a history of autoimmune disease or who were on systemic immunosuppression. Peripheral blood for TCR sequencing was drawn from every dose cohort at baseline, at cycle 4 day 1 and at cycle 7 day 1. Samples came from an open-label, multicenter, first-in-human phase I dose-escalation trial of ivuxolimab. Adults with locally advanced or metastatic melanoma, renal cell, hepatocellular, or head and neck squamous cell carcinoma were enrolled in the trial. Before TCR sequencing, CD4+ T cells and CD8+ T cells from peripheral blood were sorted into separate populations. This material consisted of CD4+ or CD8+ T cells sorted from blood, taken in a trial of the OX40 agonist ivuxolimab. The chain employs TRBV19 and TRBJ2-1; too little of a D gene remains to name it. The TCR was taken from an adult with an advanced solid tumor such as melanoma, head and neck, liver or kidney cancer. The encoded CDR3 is CASSTTLGLANNNEQFF. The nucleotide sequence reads TGTGCCAGTAGTACCACCCTAGGGTTGGCCAATAACAATGAGCAGTTCTTC.